One sample yielded the 17 T cell receptor beta chains listed below, sequenced in a study of control samples from healthy donors and cancer patients. Clones were sequenced by immunoSEQ multiplex PCR, and TCRdb holds only the in-frame ones, with some missing. The table records over 90,000 clones, 90% to 95% of them present only once. What was sequenced was blood. The receptor source for this set is a woman aged 18-30 years in good health.

The V gene is TRBV4-3, the J gene TRBJ2-1, with D possibly called TRBD1 or TRBD2 (5 bases each). V was pared by 2 bases and J by 2 bases, with 22 bases between. The germline gives CDR1 LGHNA, CDR2 YSLEER. The CDR3 totals 19 residues. The CDR3 spells CASSQQPRGPESTYNEQFF. CDR3 nucleotides: TGCGCCAGCAGCCAACAACCCCGGGGCCCGGAGAGCACCTACAATGAGCAGTTCTTC.

The chain couples TRBV6-5 to TRBJ1-6, with 10 positions matching TRBD1. Germline V lookup: CDR1 MNHEY, CDR2 SVGAGI. This CDR3 has 15 amino acids. The trim removed 6 bases at V and 5 bases at J, leaving 4 bases unmatched. DNA of the CDR3: TGTGCCAGCAGCAGACAGGGGGCGGATAATTCACCCCTCCACTTT. It codes for CASSRQGADNSPLHF.

Only one count was recorded for this clone. The chain employs TRBV7-6 and TRBJ2-7; 8 bases are a match to TRBD1. Germline V gene data show CDR1 as SGHVS and CDR2 as FNYEAQ. Trimming at V came to 2 bases and at J to 9 bases, leaving 15 bases not matched to a gene. This CDR3 is 16 amino acids long. The CDR3 protein is CASSLSWGRDRKAQYF. For the CDR3, the DNA is TGTGCCAGCAGCTTATCGTGGGGTCGGGACAGGAAAGCGCAGTACTTC.

The CDR3 is CASSQAVNSGTEAFF. The CDR3 DNA is TGTGCCAGCAGCCAAGCGGTCAACTCCGGCACTGAAGCTTTCTTT. The genes are TRBV4-2 and TRBJ1-1; the D is unclear. CDR3 size: 15 residues. V was trimmed by 1 base and J by 4 bases, leaving 13 bases between them. Germline loops: CDR1 LGHNA, CDR2 YNFKEQ.

The sample holds a few counts of this clone. The genes are TRBV9 and TRBJ2-2, with D uncertain. The CDR3 has 12 residues. Germline values: CDR1 SGDLS, CDR2 YYNGEE. Trimming shortened V by 7 bases and J by 1 base, and 5 bases separated the two germline ends. The CDR3 DNA reads as TGTGCCAGCTCCCAGAACACCGGGGAGCTGTTTTTT. Its protein is CASSQNTGELFF.

The V gene is TRBV19, the J gene TRBJ2-1; D might be TRBD2 (8 bases). Per the germline V gene, CDR1 is LNHDA and CDR2 is SQIVND (reference sequence). V lost 3 bases to trimming and J lost 2 bases, with 20 bases between them. There are 18 residues in the CDR3. CDR3 residues: CASSIRGGTSGTYNEQFF. The CDR3 coding sequence is TGTGCCAGTAGTATCAGGGGGGGCACTAGCGGAACCTACAATGAGCAGTTCTTC.

The rearrangement joins TRBV11-2 to TRBJ2-1; 11 bases align to TRBD2. The CDR3 spans 18 residues. V dropped 4 bases and J dropped 6; count of bases not matched to a gene: 14. Germline CDR1 and CDR2: SGHAT and FQNNGV. The CDR3 DNA sequence: TGTGCCAGCAGCTCAGGAGATCCGGGACTAGCGGCACTCAATGAGCAGTTCTTC. Amino acids: CASSSGDPGLAALNEQFF.

The gene calls are TRBV14 and TRBJ2-7, with D unclear. The CDR3 totals 13 residues. Germline values: CDR1 SGHDN, CDR2 FVKESK. V shed 5 bases and J shed 1 base, with 9 bases lying between them. CDR3 residues: CASSKSPSYEQYF. Written as DNA, the CDR3 is TGTGCCAGCAGCAAGTCCCCTTCCTACGAGCAGTACTTC.

The chain links TRBV5-1 to TRBJ2-1; 7 bases are a match to TRBD2. This CDR3 is 17 amino acids long. Germline V gives CDR1 SGHRS, CDR2 YFSETQ. J was trimmed by 7 bases and V by 3 bases; bases with no gene match: 16. The CDR3 nucleotides read TGCGCCAGCAGCTCCTTGGGGTCGGGAGGCGGCGGGAATGAGCAGTTCTTC. Residues: CASSSLGSGGGGNEQFF.

This clone was seen only once. The V and J genes are TRBV19 and TRBJ1-5; 8 bases agree with TRBD1. There are 14 residues in the CDR3. The J segment lost 5 bases and the V segment lost 6 bases, leaving 6 bases of the junction unmatched. Per the germline V gene, CDR1 is LNHDA and CDR2 is SQIVND (reference sequence). The CDR3 is CASSSGQGYQPQHF. DNA of the CDR3: TGTGCCAGTAGCTCTGGACAGGGCTATCAGCCCCAGCATTTT.

This chain connects TRBV6-5 to TRBJ2-2, with D uncertain. The CDR3 runs to 12 residues. V lost 6 bases, J lost 5 bases, and 7 bases lay in between. The germline V gene has CDR1 MNHEY and CDR2 SVGAGI. The CDR3 protein is CASSSPTGELFF. DNA for the CDR3: TGTGCCAGCAGCAGCCCTACCGGGGAGCTGTTTTTT.

This rearrangement joins TRBV10-1 to TRBJ2-7; TRBD2 agrees at 8 bases. Unmatched junction bases numbered 4, after V lost 3 bases and J lost 0 bases. This CDR3 spans 15 amino acids. Per the germline V gene, CDR1 is WNHNN and CDR2 is SYGVQD (reference sequence). This CDR3 is CASSDERGSSYEQYF. The CDR3 DNA follows: TGCGCCAGCAGTGACGAGCGGGGGAGCTCCTACGAGCAGTACTTC.

Of note for this clone: This CDR3 is also generated by other DNA sequences in the sample. For the CDR3, the DNA is TGTGCCAGCAGTGGGACAAACACCGGGGAGCTGTTTTTT. Encoded protein: CASSGTNTGELFF. The chain joins TRBV6-4 to TRBJ2-2; TRBD1 is a possible D gene (5 bases). CDR1 and CDR2 from the germline V gene are MRHNA and SNTAGT. The germline V and J ends were trimmed by 4 bases and 2 bases, with 5 bases remaining between them. The CDR3 is 13 amino acids.

The rearrangement links TRBV6-6 to TRBJ2-5, with D possibly TRBD2 on 6 matching bases. Trimming stripped 6 bases from V and 0 bases from J, with 14 bases between. This CDR3 has 15 residues. CDR1 is MNHNY, CDR2 SVGAGI, per germline (reference sequence). CDR3 in amino acids: CASSYGLLYQETQYF. Written as DNA, the CDR3 is TGTGCCAGCAGCTACGGACTATTGTACCAAGAGACCCAGTACTTC.

This chain uses TRBV19 with TRBJ2-1; D uncertain. This CDR3 region has 15 residues. The V end lost 2 bases, the J end lost 3 bases, and 11 bases lay between the germline ends. Per germline, CDR1 LNHDA and CDR2 SQIVND (reference sequence). For the CDR3, the DNA is TGTGCCAGTAGTATAACCGCGATCTACTACAATGAGCAGTTCTTC. Protein sequence: CASSITAIYYNEQFF.

CDR3 bases: TGTGCCTGGAGTGTGGGGGTAGTGTACGAGCAGTACTTC. As protein: CAWSVGVVYEQYF. The V call is TRBV30, the J call TRBJ2-7; either TRBD1 or TRBD2 may fit D (5 bases each). CDR1 is GTSNPN and CDR2 is SVGIG in the germline V gene (reference sequence). Trimming took off 0 bases at V and 4 bases at J, with 10 bases between the two ends. This CDR3 region has 13 residues.

The count of this clone is one. The CDR3 bases are TGCAGCGTTCGGTTGACTAGCGGGAGGTCGGGCAGCACAGATACGCAGTATTTT. Residues: CSVRLTSGRSGSTDTQYF. The V gene is TRBV29-1, the J gene TRBJ2-3; TRBD2 agrees at 13 bases. The CDR3 length is 18 residues. V lost 5 bases, J lost 0 bases, and 11 bases stayed unmatched. The germline gives CDR1 SQVTM, CDR2 ANQGSEA.